Listed below are T cell receptor beta chains from one sample, sequenced in a study of blood T cell repertoires in COVID-19. Measured with immunoSEQ multiplex PCR; TCRdb has only the in-frame clones, and not every one. The sample lists roughly 60,000 clones, 65% to 90% occurring once. Material for sequencing was peripheral blood. These receptors all stem from a human donor in a cohort sampled during active COVID-19. Each CDR3 is given with its conserved first and last residue. The D gene is left open where the match is weak. Size is omitted from some rows. Given values are once, few, many or a class for expanded clones.

TRBD2	-	TRBV5-6	TRBJ2-5	CASSSRTSGRGRGETQYF	TGTGCCAGCAGCTCGCGGACTAGCGGGAGGGGTAGGGGCGAGACCCAGTACTTC
-	-	TRBV15	TRBJ1-5	CATSSRDNSNQPQHF	TGTGCCACCAGCAGCCGGGACAATAGCAATCAGCCCCAGCATTTT
TRBD1	-	TRBV27	TRBJ2-7	CASSRRGQATSYEQYF	TGTGCCAGCAGTCGACGAGGACAGGCTACTTCCTACGAGCAGTACTTC
TRBD1	-	TRBV16	TRBJ1-4	CASSLNRGREEKLFF	TGTGCCAGCAGCCTCAACAGGGGAAGAGAAGAAAAACTGTTTTTT
TRBD2	once	TRBV3-1/TRBV3-2	TRBJ2-3	CASSQGLAGGASTDTQYF	TGTGCCAGCAGCCAAGGACTAGCGGGAGGGGCTAGCACAGATACGCAGTATTTT
-	-	TRBV9	TRBJ2-6	CASSINSGANVLTF	TGTGCCAGCAGCATAAACTCTGGGGCCAACGTCCTGACTTTC
-	-	TRBV10-3	TRBJ1-2	CATEENGYTF	TGTGCCACCGAGGAAAATGGCTACACCTTC
-	-	TRBV5-1	TRBJ2-3	CASSYGQDTDTQYF	TGCGCCAGCAGCTACGGACAAGACACAGATACGCAGTATTTT
-	-	TRBV29-1	TRBJ1-1	CSVEGRFYTEAFF	TGCAGCGTTGAAGGCAGGTTCTACACTGAAGCTTTCTTT
TRBD2	-	TRBV9	TRBJ2-3	CASSPLAGRSTDTQYF	TGTGCCAGCAGCCCCCTAGCGGGACGGAGCACAGATACGCAGTATTTT
-	-	TRBV9	TRBJ2-5	CASSGPGGQETQYF	TGTGCCAGCAGCGGACCAGGGGGGCAAGAGACCCAGTACTTC
-	once	TRBV2	TRBJ2-3	CASLLLVSTDTQYF	TGTGCCAGCTTGCTTCTAGTTAGCACAGATACGCAGTATTTT
TRBD1	-	TRBV12-3/TRBV12-4	TRBJ2-2	CATGTGNTGELFF	TGTGCCACCGGGACAGGGAACACCGGGGAGCTGTTTTTT
TRBD1	-	TRBV18	TRBJ1-1	CASSPRQGAEGTEAFF	TGTGCCAGCTCACCCCGACAGGGGGCTGAGGGCACTGAAGCTTTCTTT
TRBD1	-	TRBV2	TRBJ2-7	CATAGTGGNEQYF	TGTGCCACCGCCGGGACAGGGGGCAACGAGCAGTACTTC
-	few	TRBV7-9	TRBJ1-5	CASSLEQYQPQHF	TGTGCCAGCAGCTTAGAACAATACCAGCCCCAGCATTTT
TRBD1	-	TRBV7-2	TRBJ1-2	CASSPWVGQGAYGYTF	TGTGCCAGCAGCCCATGGGTAGGACAGGGGGCGTATGGCTACACCTTC
-	few	TRBV4-1	TRBJ1-4	CASSQEKGATGEKLFF	TGCGCCAGCAGCCAAGAGAAAGGAGCCACGGGTGAAAAACTGTTTTTT
-	-	TRBV27	TRBJ1-4	CASTSITENEKLFF	TGTGCCAGCACCTCAATTACGGAGAATGAAAAACTGTTTTTT
-	once	TRBV11-3	TRBJ1-6	CASSLGLRQGPHRDNSPLHF	TGTGCCAGCAGCTTAGGGTTGAGGCAGGGGCCTCACCGAGATAATTCACCCCTCCACTTT
TRBD2	once	TRBV6-6	TRBJ2-2	CASSPGGGRVVGGELFF	TGTGCCAGCAGTCCAGGCGGGGGGCGGGTGGTAGGCGGGGAGCTGTTTTTT
TRBD2	-	TRBV18	TRBJ2-7	CASSREGLAYEQYF	TGTGCCAGCTCACGGGAGGGACTAGCCTACGAGCAGTACTTC
-	once	TRBV6-2/TRBV6-3	TRBJ2-7	CASSYSRDNQLVAQYF	TGTGCCAGCAGTTACTCGAGGGACAATCAACTAGTCGCGCAGTACTTC
-	-	TRBV7-3	TRBJ1-1	CASSSLGMVANTEAFF	TGTGCCAGCAGCTCTCTTGGTATGGTGGCGAACACTGAAGCTTTCTTT
TRBD2	-	TRBV29-1	TRBJ2-7	CSVTYWTSEQYF	TGCAGCGTGACCTACTGGACTAGCGAGCAGTACTTC
TRBD2	-	TRBV7-3	TRBJ2-5	CASSFGTNGQETQYF	TGTGCCAGCAGCTTCGGGACTAATGGACAAGAGACCCAGTACTTC
-	-	TRBV6-5	TRBJ2-3	CASSLRVNTQYF	TGTGCCAGCAGCCTCAGGGTAAATACGCAGTATTTT